The rows below give T cell receptor beta chains drawn from one sample of a study of cytomegalovirus exposure and HLA in healthy donors. Clones were read by immunoSEQ multiplex PCR, and TCRdb kept only the in-frame ones, dropping some. The sample has fewer than 150,000 clones, around 80% seen once. The specimen sequenced was PBMCs. These receptors came from a man younger than 40 in good health. CDR3s include the opening cysteine and the closing phenylalanine or tryptophan.

j_call v_call cdr3_aa
- TRBV7-9 CSSSPLWGIGDYEQYF
TRBJ2-5 TRBV7-8 CASSSRRGRGASGYF
TRBJ2-1 TRBV9 CASSVAGTGSTEQFF
TRBJ1-5 TRBV2 CASSELEGLYSNQPQHF
TRBJ2-7 TRBV7-9 CSSSPPMKHEQYF
TRBJ2-7 TRBV7-9 CASSLWGAGAYEQYF
TRBJ2-3 TRBV7-2 CASSLVATSGTDTQYF
TRBJ2-3 TRBV27 CASSLSESGDTQYF
TRBJ2-7 TRBV28 CASRIERGRNEQYF
TRBJ2-7 TRBV28 CASRPRDYRSYEQYF
TRBJ1-2 TRBV5-1 CASNRDIGNYGYTF
TRBJ1-1 TRBV5-5 CASSFNGQTEAFF
TRBJ2-1 TRBV15 CATSRGTGVIPSSYNEQFF
TRBJ2-7 TRBV14 CASSRPGQGSYEQYF
TRBJ2-2 TRBV9 CASSASRMPGAGTGELFF
TRBJ2-7 TRBV27 CTSSIPPEQYF
TRBJ1-4 TRBV29-1 CSVWRGGEKLFF
TRBJ1-1 TRBV19 CASSISWTGKTEAFF
TRBJ2-1 TRBV7-9 CASSVVLAGGNEQFF
TRBJ2-7 TRBV7-9 CASSLTGTSYEQYF
TRBJ1-3 TRBV6-1 CASSVPGQGYSGNTIYF
TRBJ2-4 TRBV21-1 CASSLGQGQGIAIQYF
TRBJ2-7 TRBV7-9 CSSSLVGSSAGEQYF
TRBJ2-3 TRBV5-1 CASSSGGTSGPDTQYF
TRBJ1-4 TRBV29-1 CSVRGTGVGEKLFF
TRBJ2-2 TRBV29-1 CSVLGQENTGELFF
TRBJ2-7 TRBV28 CASAPRGSSYEQYF
TRBJ2-7 TRBV21-1 CASSKGPRPEGIYEQYF
- TRBV7-8 CASSPTDSYEQYF
TRBJ1-5 TRBV4-1 CASSQEGFGGQPQHF
TRBJ2-7 TRBV4-1 CASSQDRTSGLAFYEQYF